This T cell receptor (beta chain) was identified during a study of cytotoxic CD8 clonotypes in ibrutinib-treated CLL. Across the whole study: In all, under twelve patients were relapsed/refractory, under 16 were treatment-naive and 17 were IGHV unmutated. A mean of roughly 250,000 productive templates and 85,000 to 95,000 productive rearrangements was obtained per sample. Study results and limitations: Treatment left the uncommon public clonotypes either contracted or stable in frequency.

As for this clone: Antigen specificity is unknown.

The planned depth of sequencing spanned 1 in 200,000 to 1 in 1 million T cells. Generated by immunoSEQ multiplex PCR, the TCRdb table keeps only in-frame clones and is missing some. The sample records about 160,000 clones, about 88% being singletons. The V and J ends lost 9 bases and 2 bases respectively, with 14 bases between them. This CDR3 is built from 13 residues. The germline CDR1 and CDR2 sequences are LNHDA and SQIVND (reference sequence). The genes are TRBV19 and TRBJ2-7; D is perhaps TRBD1 (6 bases). The sequence came from a human donor with chronic lymphocytic leukemia. The source material was PBMCs, sampled at disease progression, from a patient treated with ibrutinib. The CDR3 reads CASKPGQTYEQYF. The CDR3 DNA reads TGTGCCAGCAAGCCAGGACAGACCTACGAGCAGTACTTC. The entire variable domain, with the rest obtained from reference TRBV19 and TRBJ2-7, is as follows: DGGITQSPKYLFRKEGQNVTLSCEQNLNHDAMYWYRQDPGQGLRLIYYSQIVNDFQKGDIAEGYSVSREKKESFPLTVTSAQKNPTAFYLCASKPGQTYEQYFGPGTRLTVT.